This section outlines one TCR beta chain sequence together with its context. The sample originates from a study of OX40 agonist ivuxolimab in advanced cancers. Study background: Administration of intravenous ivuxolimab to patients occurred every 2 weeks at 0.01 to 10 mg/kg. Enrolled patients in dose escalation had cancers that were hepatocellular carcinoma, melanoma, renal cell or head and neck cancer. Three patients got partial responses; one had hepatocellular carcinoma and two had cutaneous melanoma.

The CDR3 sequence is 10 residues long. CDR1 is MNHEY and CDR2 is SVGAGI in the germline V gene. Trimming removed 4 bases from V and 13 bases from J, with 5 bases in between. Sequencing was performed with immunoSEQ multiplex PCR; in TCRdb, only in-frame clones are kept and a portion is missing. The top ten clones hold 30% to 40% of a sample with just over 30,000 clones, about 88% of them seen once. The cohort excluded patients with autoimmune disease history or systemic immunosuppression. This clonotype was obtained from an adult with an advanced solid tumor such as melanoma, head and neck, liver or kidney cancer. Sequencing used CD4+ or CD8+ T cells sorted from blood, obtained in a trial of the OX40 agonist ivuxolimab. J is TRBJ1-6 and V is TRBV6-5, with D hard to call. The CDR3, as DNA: TGTGCCAGCAGTTTAGGCCCCCTCCACTTT. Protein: CASSLGPLHF.